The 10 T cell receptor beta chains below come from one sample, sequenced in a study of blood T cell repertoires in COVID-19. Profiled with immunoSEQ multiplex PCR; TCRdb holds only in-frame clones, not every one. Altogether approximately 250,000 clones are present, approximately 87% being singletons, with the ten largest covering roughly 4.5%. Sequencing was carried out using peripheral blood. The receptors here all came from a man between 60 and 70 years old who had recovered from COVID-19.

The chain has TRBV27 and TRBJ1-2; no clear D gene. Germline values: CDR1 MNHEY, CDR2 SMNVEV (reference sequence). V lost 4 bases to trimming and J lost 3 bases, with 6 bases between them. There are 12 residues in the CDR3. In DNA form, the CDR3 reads TGTGCCAGCAGTTCGGGGTACTATGGCTACACCTTC. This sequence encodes CASSSGYYGYTF.

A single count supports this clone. The CDR3 region is CAISESAGGSYGYTF. The CDR3 coding sequence is TGTGCCATCAGTGAGTCGGCAGGGGGGAGCTATGGCTACACCTTC. This sequence joins TRBV10-3 and TRBJ1-2; 7 nucleotides align to TRBD1. CDR3 length: 15 amino acids. Germline V CDR1 and CDR2: ENHRY, SYGVKD. The ends lost 0 bases at V and 4 bases at J; junction bases unmatched: 5.

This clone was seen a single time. CDR3 loop: CASSSLGLANDNEQFF. The CDR3 nucleotides are TGCGCCAGCAGCTCCCTTGGACTAGCGAATGACAATGAGCAGTTCTTC. The gene calls are TRBV5-1 and TRBJ2-1, with TRBD2 matching 9 bases. Germline CDR1 reads SGHRS; CDR2 reads YFSETQ. This CDR3 contains 16 residues. After removal of 3 bases from V and 5 bases from J, the junction contained 9 bases not matched to a gene.

CDR3 loop: CASSPTGTGSSNIQYF. The CDR3 bases are TGTGCCAGCAGCCCGACCGGGACAGGCAGTTCAAACATTCAGTACTTC. The chain uses TRBV5-6 and TRBJ2-4, with 8 bases identical to TRBD1. The CDR3 runs 16 residues. Germline CDR1 SGHDT, CDR2 YYEEEE. Trimming at V came to 4 bases and at J to 6 bases, leaving 12 bases not matched to a gene. The complete variable domain, with remaining parts taken from reference TRBV5-6 and TRBJ2-4, reads DAGVTQSPTHLIKTRGQQVTLRCSPKSGHDTVSWYQQALGQGPQFIFQYYEEEERQRGNFPDRFSGHQFPNYSSELNVNALLLGDSALYLCASSPTGTGSSNIQYFGAGTRLSVL.

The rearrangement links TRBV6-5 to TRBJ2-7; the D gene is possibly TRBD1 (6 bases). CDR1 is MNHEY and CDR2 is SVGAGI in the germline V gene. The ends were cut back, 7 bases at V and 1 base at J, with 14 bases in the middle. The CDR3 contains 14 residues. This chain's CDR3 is CASILRGESYEQYF. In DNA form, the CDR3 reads TGTGCCAGCATCCTCAGGGGCGAATCCTACGAGCAGTACTTC.

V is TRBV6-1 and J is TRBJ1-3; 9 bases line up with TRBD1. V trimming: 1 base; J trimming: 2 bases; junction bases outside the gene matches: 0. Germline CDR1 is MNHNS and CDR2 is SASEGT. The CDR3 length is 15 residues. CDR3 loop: CASSEGTGAGNTIYF. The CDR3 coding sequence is TGTGCCAGCAGTGAAGGGACAGGGGCTGGAAACACCATATATTTT.

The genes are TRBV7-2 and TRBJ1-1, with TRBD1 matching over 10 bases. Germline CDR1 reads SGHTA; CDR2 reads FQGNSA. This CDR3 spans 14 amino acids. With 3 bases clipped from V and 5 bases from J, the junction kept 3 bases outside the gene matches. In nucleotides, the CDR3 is TGTGCCAGCAGCTTGACAGGGGGCCAAACTGAAGCTTTCTTT. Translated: CASSLTGGQTEAFF.

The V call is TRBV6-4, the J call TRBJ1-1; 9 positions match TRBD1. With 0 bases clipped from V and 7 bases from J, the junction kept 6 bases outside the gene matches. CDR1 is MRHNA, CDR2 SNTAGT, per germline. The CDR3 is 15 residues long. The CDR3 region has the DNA TGTGCCAGCAGTGACTCGATGGACAGGGGCGGTGAAGCTTTCTTT. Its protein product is CASSDSMDRGGEAFF.

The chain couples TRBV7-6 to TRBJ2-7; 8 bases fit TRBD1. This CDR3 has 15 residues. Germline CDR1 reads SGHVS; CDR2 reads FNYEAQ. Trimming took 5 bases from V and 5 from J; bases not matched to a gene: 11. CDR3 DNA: TGTGCCAGCAGCACACCGAGGACAGGGTCCAACGAGCAGTACTTC. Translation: CASSTPRTGSNEQYF.

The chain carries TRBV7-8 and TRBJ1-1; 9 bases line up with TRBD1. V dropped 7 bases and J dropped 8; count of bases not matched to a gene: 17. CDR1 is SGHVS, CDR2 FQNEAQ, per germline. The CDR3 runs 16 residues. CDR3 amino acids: CASIPGQGFRRSEAFF. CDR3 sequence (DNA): TGTGCCAGCATCCCGGGACAGGGATTTCGAAGGAGCGAAGCTTTCTTT.